One and the same sample provided the 9 T cell receptor beta chains below, sequenced in a study of graft-versus-host responses after intestinal transplantation. Antigen specificity for these receptors is unknown. The data were produced by immunoSEQ multiplex PCR, yet TCRdb's version contains in-frame clones alone and is incomplete. The table lists some 110,000 clones, approximately 90% of them singletons. The material was unstimulated CD4+ T cells sorted from spleen or lymph node cells, obtained before transplant. These receptors all stem from a human donor who was the organ donor for an intestinal transplant.

The chain combines TRBV7-2 with TRBJ2-1; TRBD2 matches 10 bases. Germline trimming cut 2 bases from V and 9 bases from J; bases unmatched to any gene: 4. This CDR3 is built from 14 residues. The V gene's germline CDR1 is SGHTA and CDR2 FQGNSA. CDR3 DNA: TGTGCCAGCAGCTTAATCGCTAGCGGGGGTGAGCAGTTCTTC. This translates into CASSLIASGGEQFF.

In this sample, this clone turned up a few times. V and J are TRBV2 and TRBJ2-7; 13 bases align to TRBD2. The CDR3 extends over 14 amino acids. Germline V gene lookup returns CDR1 SNHLY and CDR2 FYNNEI. Trimming at V came to 6 bases and at J to 6 bases, leaving 5 bases not matched to a gene. The CDR3 nucleotides are TGTGCCAGCAGGTCCGGACTAGCGGGAGTCGAGCAGTACTTC. Its protein is CASRSGLAGVEQYF.

The gene calls are TRBV7-8 and TRBJ2-1, with TRBD2 matching over 7 bases. Germline assignment: CDR1 SGHVS and CDR2 FQNEAQ. The CDR3 sequence is 15 residues long. After removal of 1 base from V and 8 bases from J, the junction contained 8 bases not matched to a gene. CDR3 coding DNA: TGTGCCAGCAGCTTAGGCTGGGGAGGGGTCTATGAGCAGTTCTTC. Translation gives CASSLGWGGVYEQFF.

The V call is TRBV6-1, the J call TRBJ2-7; possible D gene TRBD2, 6 bases. This CDR3 spans 15 amino acids. Germline loops: CDR1 MNHNS, CDR2 SASEGT. Between the trimmed V and J ends, which lost 3 bases and 0 bases, there was a span of 12 bases. As DNA, the CDR3 is TGTGCCAGCAGTGAGGTCGCCGGGAGCTCCTACGAGCAGTACTTC. Its protein product is CASSEVAGSSYEQYF.

This clone was observed a single time. The chain employs TRBV5-4 and TRBJ2-3; D is ambiguous. Germline values: CDR1 SGHNT, CDR2 YYREEE (reference sequence). This CDR3 is 15 amino acids long. The V and J ends lost 2 bases and 1 base respectively, with 11 bases between them. The CDR3 DNA follows: TGTGCCAGCAGCTTTTATACTTTGCGCACAGATACGCAGTATTTT. This codes for CASSFYTLRTDTQYF.

The chain is built from TRBV7-2 and TRBJ2-7, with D perhaps TRBD1 (5 bases). Per the germline V gene, CDR1 is SGHTA and CDR2 is FQGNSA. The CDR3 is 17 residues long. V gave up 5 bases and J gave up 1 base, with 21 bases separating them. Written as DNA, the CDR3 is TGTGCCAGCAGCCGTCGAGTTGGGGCTGACAAATCCTACGAGCAGTACTTC. Its translation is CASSRRVGADKSYEQYF.

In its sample, this clone was seen once. V and J are TRBV7-9 and TRBJ2-7; 9 nucleotides agree with TRBD2. The trim removed 5 bases at V and 2 bases at J, leaving 7 bases unmatched. Per germline, CDR1 SEHNR and CDR2 FQNEAQ (reference sequence). This CDR3 comprises 15 residues. This CDR3 reads CASSTFIAGAYEQYF. The CDR3 region has the DNA TGTGCCAGCAGCACCTTTATAGCGGGAGCCTACGAGCAGTACTTC.

The chain uses TRBV11-1 and TRBJ2-7; the D gene is possibly TRBD1 (5 bases). Per germline, CDR1 SGHAT and CDR2 FQDESV (reference sequence). Trimming left V 5 bases short and J 5 bases short, with 10 bases between. The CDR3 contains 12 residues. CDR3 sequence reads: CASSTGHDEQYF. The CDR3 DNA reads as TGTGCCAGCAGCACTGGACACGACGAGCAGTACTTC.

The V and J genes are TRBV4-3 and TRBJ2-5; 7 bases line up with TRBD2. This CDR3 spans 15 amino acids. Germline values: CDR1 LGHNA, CDR2 YSLEER. The V and J ends lost 3 bases and 4 bases, in that order; junction bases with no gene match: 8. CDR3: CASSQDYIAGETQYF. The CDR3 DNA reads TGCGCCAGCAGCCAGGATTATATAGCGGGAGAGACCCAGTACTTC.